This entry describes one TCR beta chain. Its antigen is unknown. This sample is drawn from a study of T cell responses to AZD1222 COVID-19 vaccine. Findings of the study overall: Receipt of two AZD1222 doses was followed by a rise in Spike-specific TCR breadth and depth. Donors, mostly white British, included more females; clonal diversity was possibly underestimated.

Second-dose recipients at about 4 or about 12 weeks were treated as one pooled group. The CDR3 has 16 residues. V lost 3 bases, J lost 1 base, and 15 bases lay in between. Germline V lookup: CDR1 LNHDA, CDR2 SQIVND (reference sequence). The protocol was immunoSEQ multiplex PCR, while the TCRdb copy is restricted to in-frame clones and leaves out a portion. The sample has some 130,000 clones; more than 90% are singletons. V is TRBV19 and J is TRBJ1-1, with a weak D call TRBD1 (6 bases). This clonotype was obtained from an adult who received the AZD1222 COVID-19 vaccine. The material was peripheral blood, obtained 28 days after the second AZD1222 dose. The CDR3 here is CASSILPGHRNTEAFF. CDR3 bases: TGTGCCAGTAGTATTCTCCCGGGACACAGGAACACTGAAGCTTTCTTT.